This TCR beta chain derives from a study of CD8 T cells in ankylosing spondylitis. CDR3 size: 16 residues. Germline V gives CDR1 SGDLS, CDR2 YYNGEE. V was shortened by 4 bases and J by 0 bases, with 14 bases between the two germline ends. This clonotype was picked up many times. TCRdb fed the 5' RACE reads into MiXCR, producing one record per CDR3 protein. In the table there are tens of thousands of distinct CDR3 sequences, around 2.9% of which are singletons. The chain carries TRBV9 and TRBJ1-3, with D uncertain. Sequenced: blood, either unsorted or a sorted T cell fraction (not recorded which). The receptor's source is a male donor with ankylosing spondylitis or in good health (not recorded which). CDR3 in amino acids: CASSPRDGSSGNTIYF. CDR3 nucleotides: TGTGCCAGCAGCCCCCGTGACGGCAGCTCTGGAAACACCATATATTTT. The full variable domain, rest sourced from reference TRBV9 and TRBJ1-3, is DSGVTQTPKHLITATGQRVTLRCSPRSGDLSVYWYQQSLDQGLQFLIQYYNGEERAKGNILERFSAQQFPDLHSELNLSSLELGDSALYFCASSPRDGSSGNTIYFGEGSWLTVV.